Given below is one TCR beta chain in context. As yet, its antigen is unknown. The CDR3 has 15 residues. The trim removed 4 bases at V and 4 bases at J, leaving 7 bases unmatched. CDR1 is LGHNA, CDR2 YSLEER, per germline. PCR employed 60 Vbeta and 13 Jbeta primers. Some clones are missing from TCRdb's copy, which holds only in-frame ones; the method was immunoSEQ multiplex PCR. The sample lists more than 100,000 clones; roughly 77% were seen once. This record belongs to a study of cytomegalovirus exposure and HLA in healthy donors. Findings and limits, study-wide: DRB1 had the most TCR associations and HLA-C the fewest, a later analysis found, with rates varying by HLA locus.

The chain couples TRBV4-3 to TRBJ2-5; 9 bases match TRBD2. The sample comprised PBMCs. The sequence was obtained from a young woman in good health and CMV-seropositive. CDR3 sequence (DNA): TGCGCCAGCAGCCCAATAGCGGGAGTCTTAGAGACCCAGTACTTC. Translating it yields CASSPIAGVLETQYF.